These T cell receptor delta chains were read from a single sample in a study of γδ T cells in repeated Plasmodium falciparum infection. TCRdb fed the multiplex PCR reads to CATT. Of tens of thousands of delta-chain clones listed, 0.9% to 1% are singletons. The material sequenced was gamma-delta T cells from blood. Source of these receptors: a pool of human donors (malaria-infected and uninfected, not separated). CDR3s include the opening cysteine and the closing phenylalanine or tryptophan. A D gene is named only where the DNA matches it firmly. Clone size is given as once, few, many or a size class.

d_call clone_size j_call v_call cdr3_aa cdr3_nt
NA many TRDJ1 TRAV29/DV5 CSVLLCSKRSPYQRLGAKYTDKLIF NA
NA medium-sized TRDJ1 TRDV1 CALGEPAHKLIF TGTGCTCTTGGGGAACCAGCGCATAAACTCATCTTT
NA medium-sized TRDJ1 TRDV2 CACDTAFAGDSPRYTDKLIF TGTGCCTGTGACACCGCGTTCGCTGGGGACTCTCCGAGGTACACCGATAAACTCATCTTT
TRDD3 medium-sized TRDJ1 TRDV1 CALGEHDRYWGTYTDKLIF TGTGCTCTTGGGGAACATGACCGGTACTGGGGGACTTACACCGATAAACTCATCTTT
NA many TRDJ1 TRDV1 CALGERTQPPAGSDKLIF TGTGCTCTTGGGGAACGAACCCAACCGCCGGCCGGATCCGATAAACTCATCTTT
TRDD3 many TRDJ1 TRDV2 CACDLLGEGSDKLIF TGTGCCTGTGACTTACTGGGGGAAGGGTCCGATAAACTCATCTTT
TRDD3 many TRDJ1 TRDV1 CALGEKFIPGFGGRTDKLIF TGTGCTCTTGGGGAAAAGTTTATTCCTGGGTTTGGGGGACGAACCGATAAACTCATCTTT
TRDD3 medium-sized TRDJ3 TRDV1 CALGELGTLLSLGDRSSWDTRQMFF TGTGCTCTTGGGGAACTAGGGACTTTACTATCACTGGGGGATCGTAGCTCCTGGGACACCCGACAGATGTTTTTC
NA many TRDJ1 TRDV1 CALGELVAWCLGVFDKLIF TGTGCTCTTGGGGAACTAGTCGCATGGTGCTTGGGGGTCTTCGATAAACTCATCTTT
TRDD3 many TRDJ1 TRDV1 CALGDPRYWGSRTDKLIF TGTGCTCTTGGGGATCCACGGTACTGGGGGTCGAGGACCGATAAACTCATCTTT
TRDD3 many TRDJ1 TRDV1 CALGEILHVPRLGGDSAYTDKLIF TGTGCTCTTGGGGAAATTTTGCATGTCCCAAGACTGGGGGGAGACAGTGCCTACACCGATAAACTCATCTTT
TRDD3 medium-sized TRDJ1 TRDV2 CACDAINTGGLYTDKLIF TGTGCCTGTGACGCCATTAATACTGGGGGCCTGTACACCGATAAACTCATCTTT
TRDD3 many TRDJ1 TRDV1 CALGLVWGIRMRADKLIF TGTGCTCTTGGCCTCGTCTGGGGGATACGGATGCGGGCCGATAAACTCATCTTT
NA many TRDJ1 TRDV1 CALGDHHYFFHWAALRTDKLIF TGTGCTCTTGGGGACCATCACTACTTCTTTCACTGGGCCGCCCTCCGTACCGATAAACTCATCTTT
TRDD3 many TRDJ1 TRDV1 CALGKKSPPSSYWGIRPDKLIF TGTGCTCTTGGGAAAAAGAGCCCGCCTTCCTCATACTGGGGGATACGTCCCGATAAACTCATCTTT
TRDD3 many TRDJ1 TRDV1 CALGEKSTFGPLLGAKYTDKLIF TGTGCTCTTGGGGAAAAATCCACGTTCGGTCCCCTACTGGGGGCCAAATACACCGATAAACTCATCTTT
TRDD3 many TRDJ1 TRDV1 CALGEIPGTGDNDKLIF TGTGCTCTTGGGGAGATCCCGGGGACTGGGGATAACGATAAACTCATCTTT
NA many TRDJ1 TRDV1 CALGERGPQYTDKLIF TGTGCTCTTGGGGAAAGGGGGCCACAATACACCGATAAACTCATCTTT
NA many TRDJ1 TRDV1 CALGEPLGPTCPGYTDKLIF TGTGCTCTTGGGGAACCCCTTGGGCCCACCTGCCCTGGGTACACCGATAAACTCATCTTT
TRDD2 medium-sized TRDJ1 TRDV1 CALGAAFLFQGKLIF TGTGCTCTTGGGGCTGCCTTCCTGTTTCAGGGAAAACTCATCTTT
TRDD3 many TRDJ3 TRDV2 CACDTTGGSSWDTRQMFF TGTGCCTGTGACACTACTGGGGGATCCTCCTGGGACACCCGACAGATGTTTTTC
TRDD3 many TRDJ1 TRDV1 CALGELKRPSYATGGYVGMSSTDKLIF TGTGCTCTTGGGGAACTAAAAAGGCCTTCCTACGCTACTGGGGGATACGTGGGTATGTCGTCCACCGATAAACTCATCTTT
TRDD3 many TRDJ3 TRDV2 CACDTAGGYSSWDTRQMFF TGTGCCTGTGACACCGCCGGGGGATACAGCTCCTGGGACACCCGACAGATGTTTTTC
TRDD3 many TRDJ1 TRDV1 CALGEPCSWGILVYRYTDKLIF TGTGCTCTTGGGGAACCGTGCAGCTGGGGGATACTCGTCTATAGGTACACCGATAAACTCATCTTT
TRDD3 medium-sized TRDJ1 TRDV2 CACDTLGIRGHTDKLIF TGTGCCTGTGACACGCTGGGGATACGCGGGCACACCGATAAACTCATCTTT
NA many TRDJ1 TRDV1 CALGDRNLPTMGIRGGNDKLIF TGTGCTCTTGGGGACCGTAACCTTCCTACGATGGGGATACGCGGGGGGAACGATAAACTCATCTTT
TRDD2 many TRDJ1 TRDV1 CALGASLPTAITAQSYTDKLIF TGTGCTCTTGGGGCCAGCCTTCCTACGGCAATCACGGCCCAGTCGTACACCGATAAACTCATCTTT
NA medium-sized TRDJ1 TRDV2 CACDTGVRGCVDKLIF TGTGCCTGTGACACCGGGGTACGGGGGTGTGTCGATAAACTCATCTTT
NA many TRDJ3 TRDV2 CACDPPRLCHGKEYTLARILGIQSISSWDTRQMFF TGTGCCTGTGACCCCCCGCGGTTGTGCCACGGCAAAGAATACACCTTGGCCAGGATTCTGGGGATTCAATCCATTAGCTCCTGGGACACCCGACAGATGTTTTTC
NA medium-sized TRDJ1 TRDV2 CACDKLASYTDKLIF TGTGCCTGTGACAAATTGGCCAGTTACACCGATAAACTCATCTTT
TRDD3 many TRDJ1 TRDV1 CALGNGGFRPLGLIGGYSLFKLIF TGTGCTCTTGGGAACGGAGGATTCCGACCCTTGGGACTTATTGGGGGATACTCGCTCTTTAAACTCATCTTT
NA many TRDJ1 TRDV2 CACDAVGLLYTDKLIF TGTGCCTGTGACGCTGTAGGACTTCTTTACACCGATAAACTCATCTTT